This T cell receptor (beta chain) was sequenced for a study of siplizumab effects on memory and regulatory T cells. Regarding the study as a whole: Unstimulated subsets captured only a minor fraction of alloreactive clones. Naive T cells appeared more diverse than memory cells and seemed to be major alloresponse contributors. Siplizumab brought about a significant reduction in alloreactive sequences traceable to unstimulated CD4+ memory cells. Roughly 75-97% of dividing CD4+ or CD8+ clones were without an attributable naive or memory phenotype.

Sequencing used immunoSEQ multiplex PCR; TCRdb keeps in-frame clones, though not all of them. The sample holds some 120,000 clones, approximately 92% seen once. CDR3 length: 13 residues. The germline CDR1 and CDR2 sequences are SEHNR and FQNEAQ (reference sequence). The V gene lost 1 base and the J gene lost 10 bases, with 13 bases spanning the gap. Details on this clone: Its antigen remains unidentified.

The TCR comes from a human donor in good health. Sequencing was done on a sample of non-Treg CD4+ T cells sorted from blood. The chain recombines TRBV7-9 with TRBJ2-5; possibly TRBD2 for D (5 bases). CDR3 sequence (DNA): TGTGCCAGCAGCTTAGGATCGATACGGGACCAGTACTTC. It codes for CASSLGSIRDQYF. Variable domain in full (rest from reference TRBV7-9 and TRBJ2-5): DTGVSQNPRHKITKRGQNVTFRCDPISEHNRLYWYRQTLGQGPEFLTYFQNEAQLEKSRLLSDRFSAERPKGSFSTLEIQRTEQGDSAMYLCASSLGSIRDQYFGPGTRLLVL.